A single sample is the source of the 7 T cell receptor beta chains below, sequenced in a study of blood T cell repertoires in COVID-19. Profiled with immunoSEQ multiplex PCR; TCRdb holds only in-frame clones, not every one. The table lists about 140,000 clones, 87% of them singletons. The sample was PBMCs or T cells enriched from blood (not recorded which). Receptors originate from a man in his fifties or sixties who had recovered from COVID-19.

The CDR3, as DNA: TGTGCCTGGCAACCCGGGAGGAGGGATTCACCCCTCCACTTT. It encodes CAWQPGRRDSPLHF. J is TRBJ1-6 and V is TRBV30; D uncertain. V lost 5 bases and J lost 8, with 16 bases in between. Germline values: CDR1 GTSNPN, CDR2 SVGIG (reference sequence). CDR3 length equals 14 residues.

The chain combines TRBV4-1 with TRBJ2-7, with 8 positions matching TRBD2. This CDR3 comprises 14 residues. Germline V CDR1 and CDR2: MGHRA, YSYEKL. With 0 bases clipped from V and 6 bases from J, the junction kept 4 bases outside the gene matches. The CDR3 DNA sequence: TGCGCCAGCAGCCAAGAAGGGCGGGGGGTCGAGCAGTACTTC. Protein: CASSQEGRGVEQYF.

CDR3 nucleotide sequence: TGTGCCAGCAGCAGACAGGGCTCAGGAGCTTTCTTT. This gives the protein CASSRQGSGAFF. The chain is built from TRBV6-5 and TRBJ1-1, with 7 bases fitting TRBD1. The CDR3 extends over 12 amino acids. The ends lost 6 bases at V and 10 bases at J; junction bases unmatched: 8. In germline, CDR1 is MNHEY, CDR2 SVGAGI.

The chain links TRBV3-1 (or the pseudogene TRBV3-2) to TRBJ2-6, with D possibly TRBD1 on 5 matching bases. Trimming shortened V by 2 bases and J by 0 bases, and 5 bases separated the two germline ends. There are 15 residues in the CDR3. Germline V CDR1 and CDR2: LGHDT, YNNKEL (reference sequence). CDR3 loop: CASSQRGSGANVLTF. The CDR3 DNA reads as TGTGCCAGCAGCCAAAGGGGCTCTGGGGCCAACGTCCTGACTTTC.

This chain links TRBV30 with TRBJ1-4; no reliable D call. V was pared by 0 bases and J by 8 bases, with 10 bases between. CDR1 and CDR2 (germline): GTSNPN, SVGIG (reference sequence). CDR3 length: 13 amino acids. CDR3 coding DNA: TGTGCCTGGAGTGTTGCGGGCAGCGAAAAACTGTTTTTT. This translates into CAWSVAGSEKLFF. The full variable domain, completed using reference TRBV30 and TRBJ1-4, is SQTIHQWPATLVQPVGSPLSLECTVEGTSNPNLYWYRQAAGRGLQLLFYSVGIGQISSEVPQNLSASRPQDRQFILSSKKLLLSDSGFYLCAWSVAGSEKLFFGSGTQLSVL.

V usage is TRBV7-8 and J usage is TRBJ1-2; 7 bases match TRBD1. Germline V gives CDR1 SGHVS, CDR2 FQNEAQ. J lost 2 bases, V lost 5 bases, and 2 bases had no gene match. The CDR3 has 13 amino acids. The CDR3 region has the DNA TGTGCCAGCAGCCCGGGACAGAACTATGGCTACACCTTC. Protein sequence: CASSPGQNYGYTF. Combining the CDR3 with reference TRBV7-8 and TRBJ1-2 gives the whole variable domain GAGVSQSPRYKVAKRGQDVALRCDPISGHVSLFWYQQALGQGPEFLTYFQNEAQLDKSGLPSDRFFAERPEGSVSTLKIQRTQQEDSAVYLCASSPGQNYGYTFGSGTRLTVV.

This chain connects TRBV11-2 to TRBJ2-7, with 8 bases lining up with TRBD1. Germline V gene data show CDR1 as SGHAT and CDR2 as FQNNGV. V shed 5 bases, J shed 4 bases, and the junction held 7 bases outside the gene matches. This CDR3 region has 14 residues. The DNA for the CDR3 is TGTGCCAGCAGCACTGGACAGGGAATTTACGAGCAGTACTTC. Translation: CASSTGQGIYEQYF.